Below, one TCR beta chain is given with its context. Produced via immunoSEQ multiplex PCR; TCRdb's table is partial and in-frame only. The sample yields a few hundred thousand clones, roughly 80% seen once. The sample is drawn from a study of Ad26.COV2.S vaccination and SARS-CoV-2 variants. The treatment denotes: some 19 received Ad26.COV2.S at low or high dose, single or two shots; 5 received placebo; per-sample allocation not given. All samples were drawn on day 63, counting from the first vaccine or placebo injection. This receptor was taken from a person between 18 and 65 years old who received the Ad26.COV2.S COVID-19 vaccine or a placebo. This sample comprised peripheral blood, obtained in a trial of Ad26.COV2.S vaccine versus placebo.

CDR3 nucleotides: TGTGCCAGCAGCTTTACTAGCGGGATCTACAATGAGCAGTTCTTC. Protein sequence: CASSFTSGIYNEQFF. This chain joins TRBV5-5 and TRBJ2-1; 10 bases match TRBD2. J was trimmed by 3 bases and V by 2 bases; bases with no gene match: 2. CDR3 length equals 15 residues. Germline V lookup: CDR1 SGHKS, CDR2 YYEKEE (reference sequence).